This T cell receptor (beta chain) is from a study of T-cell memory formation after mild COVID-19. The wider study: Clusters of TCRs were largely donor specific.

Via MiXCR, TCRdb re-called the 5' RACE reads, giving one row per CDR3 protein. The repertoire holds about 540,000 distinct CDR3 sequences, with around 21% as singletons. Study-level results: A second wave of clones peaked on day 37, and their SARS-CoV-2 specificity went unconfirmed. Clones that shrank (day 15 to 85) were balanced CD4/CD8, whereas later expanders leaned CD4+.

CDR1 is SEHNR and CDR2 is FQNEAQ in the germline V gene (reference sequence). V lost 5 bases, J lost 6 bases, and 14 bases lay in between. The CDR3 length is 14 residues. Concerning this clonotype: What it binds is not known.

The chain uses TRBV7-9 and TRBJ2-1; tentative D call: TRBD2 (7 bases). The TCR comes from an adult woman who had mild COVID-19 (a few samples of this study predate the infection). Cell type and time point are not known. Specimen: PBMCs or a T cell subset sorted from them (not recorded which). The CDR3 DNA is TGTGCCAGCAGCCAAAGGGGGGGTTTCAATGAGCAGTTCTTC. This encodes CASSQRGGFNEQFF. Combining the CDR3 with reference TRBV7-9 and TRBJ2-1 gives the whole variable domain DTGVSQNPRHKITKRGQNVTFRCDPISEHNRLYWYRQTLGQGPEFLTYFQNEAQLEKSRLLSDRFSAERPKGSFSTLEIQRTEQGDSAMYLCASSQRGGFNEQFFGPGTRLTVL.